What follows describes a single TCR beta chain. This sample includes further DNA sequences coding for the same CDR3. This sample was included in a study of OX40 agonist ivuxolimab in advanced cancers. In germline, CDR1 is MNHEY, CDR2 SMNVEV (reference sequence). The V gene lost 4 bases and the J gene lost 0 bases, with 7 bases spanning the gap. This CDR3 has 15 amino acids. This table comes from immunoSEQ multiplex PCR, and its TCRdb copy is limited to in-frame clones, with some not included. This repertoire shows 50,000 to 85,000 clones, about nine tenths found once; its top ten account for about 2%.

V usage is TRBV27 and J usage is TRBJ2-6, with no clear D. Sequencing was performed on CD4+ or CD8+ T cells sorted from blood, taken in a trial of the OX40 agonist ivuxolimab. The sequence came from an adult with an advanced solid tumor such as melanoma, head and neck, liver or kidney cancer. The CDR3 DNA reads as TGTGCCAGCAGTTCCAGGCTCTCTGGGGCCAACGTCCTGACTTTC. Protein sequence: CASSSRLSGANVLTF.